The source of this T cell receptor (beta chain) is a study of T cell repertoires in cytomegalovirus infection. In the study overall: In the study, CMV epitopes included recently identified HLA-C-restricted and well-studied HLA-B-restricted ones. Through public TCR beta signatures, both CMV infection and matching HLA type were indicated.

V shed 5 bases and J shed 0 bases, with 14 bases lying between them. From germline, CDR1 is LNHDA and CDR2 SQIVND (reference sequence). The CDR3 spans 15 residues. As concerns this clonotype: Antigen specificity is unknown.

Study-level points and caveats: The ex vivo response showed dominance by HLA-C-restricted CMV-specific TCR beta clonotypes. Using cumulative public TCR beta family frequency, the authors identified those who carried CMV together with the relevant HLA.

MiXCR, applied by TCRdb to the reads, yields one record per CDR3 protein. The sample lists hundreds of thousands of distinct CDR3 sequences, roughly 30% seen once, with 13% in the top ten. The chain links TRBV19 to TRBJ2-7; D gene uncertain. The source is a human donor in good health (CMV status not recorded). Some clones in this sample may be carry-over from other donors' samples. The sequences come from cultured CD8+ T cells from PBMCs, collected from culture after CMV antigen stimulation. CDR3 DNA sequence: TGTGCCAGTAGTTTTCGACCCGCCTTCTCCTACGAGCAGTACTTC. This codes for CASSFRPAFSYEQYF.